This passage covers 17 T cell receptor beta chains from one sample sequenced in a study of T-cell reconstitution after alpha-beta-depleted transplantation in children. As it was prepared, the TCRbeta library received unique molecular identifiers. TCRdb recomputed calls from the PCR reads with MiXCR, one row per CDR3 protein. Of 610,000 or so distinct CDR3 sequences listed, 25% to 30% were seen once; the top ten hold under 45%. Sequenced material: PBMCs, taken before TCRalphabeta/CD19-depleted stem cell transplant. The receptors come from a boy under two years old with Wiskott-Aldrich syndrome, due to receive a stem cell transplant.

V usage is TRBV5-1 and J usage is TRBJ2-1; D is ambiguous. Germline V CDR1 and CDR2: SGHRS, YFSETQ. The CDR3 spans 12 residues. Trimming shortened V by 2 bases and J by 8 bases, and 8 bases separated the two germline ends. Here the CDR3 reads CASSFPVYEQFF. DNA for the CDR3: TGCGCCAGCAGCTTTCCGGTCTATGAGCAGTTCTTC.

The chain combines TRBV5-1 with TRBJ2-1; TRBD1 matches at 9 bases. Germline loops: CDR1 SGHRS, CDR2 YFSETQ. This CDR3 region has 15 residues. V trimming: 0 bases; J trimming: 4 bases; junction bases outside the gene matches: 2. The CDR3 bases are TGCGCCAGCAGCTTGGACGGACAGGGGTACAATGAGCAGTTCTTC. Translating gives CASSLDGQGYNEQFF.

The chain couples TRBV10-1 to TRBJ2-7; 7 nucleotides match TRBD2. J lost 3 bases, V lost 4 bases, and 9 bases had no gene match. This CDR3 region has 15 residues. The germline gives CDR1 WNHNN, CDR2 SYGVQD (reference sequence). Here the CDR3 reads CASSASGIVGYEQYF. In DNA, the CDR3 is TGCGCCAGCAGTGCCAGCGGGATAGTAGGCTACGAGCAGTACTTC.

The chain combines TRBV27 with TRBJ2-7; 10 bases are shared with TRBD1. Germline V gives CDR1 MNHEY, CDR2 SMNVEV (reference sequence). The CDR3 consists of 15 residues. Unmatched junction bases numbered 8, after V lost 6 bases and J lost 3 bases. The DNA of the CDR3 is TGTGCCAGCAGGCGTGCCGGGACAGGGGTCTACGAGCAGTACTTC. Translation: CASRRAGTGVYEQYF.

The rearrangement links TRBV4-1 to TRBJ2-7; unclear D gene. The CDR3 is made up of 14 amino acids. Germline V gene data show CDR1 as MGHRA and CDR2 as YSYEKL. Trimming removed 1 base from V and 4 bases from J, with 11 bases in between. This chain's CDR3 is CASSQGLPTYEQYF. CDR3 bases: TGCGCCAGCAGCCAAGGTTTACCAACATACGAGCAGTACTTC.

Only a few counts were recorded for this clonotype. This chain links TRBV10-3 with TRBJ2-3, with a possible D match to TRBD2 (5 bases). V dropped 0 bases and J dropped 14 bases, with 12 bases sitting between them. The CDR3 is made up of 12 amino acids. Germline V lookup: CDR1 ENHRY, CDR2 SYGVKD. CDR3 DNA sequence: TGTGCCATCAGTGAGTCGAGCGGCGTACCGTATTTT. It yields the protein CAISESSGVPYF.

CDR3 sequence (DNA): TGTGCCAGCAGCATGACCGTATACAATGAGCAGTTCTTC. Translating it yields CASSMTVYNEQFF. The genes are TRBV9 and TRBJ2-1; the D is unclear. This CDR3 region has 13 residues. V dropped 4 bases and J dropped 4 bases, with 9 bases sitting between them. Germline V gene data show CDR1 as SGDLS and CDR2 as YYNGEE.

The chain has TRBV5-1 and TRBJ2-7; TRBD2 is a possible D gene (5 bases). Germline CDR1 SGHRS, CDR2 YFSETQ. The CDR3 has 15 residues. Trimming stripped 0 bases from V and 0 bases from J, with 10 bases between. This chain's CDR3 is CASSLGLKNSYEQYF. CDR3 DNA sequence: TGCGCCAGCAGCTTGGGACTAAAAAACTCCTACGAGCAGTACTTC.

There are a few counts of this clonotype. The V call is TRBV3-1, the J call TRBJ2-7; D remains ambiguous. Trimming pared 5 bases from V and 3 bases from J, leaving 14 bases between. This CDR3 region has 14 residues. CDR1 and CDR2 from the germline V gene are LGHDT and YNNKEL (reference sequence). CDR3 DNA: TGTGCCAGCAGCACCCGACCTGTCCTCTACGAGCAGTACTTC. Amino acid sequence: CASSTRPVLYEQYF.

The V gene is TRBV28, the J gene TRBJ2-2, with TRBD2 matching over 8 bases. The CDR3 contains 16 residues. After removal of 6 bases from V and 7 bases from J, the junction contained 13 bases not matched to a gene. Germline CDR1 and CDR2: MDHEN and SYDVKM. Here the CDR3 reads CASRYKLLAVYGELFF. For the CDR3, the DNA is TGTGCCAGCAGATATAAGCTACTAGCGGTTTACGGGGAGCTGTTTTTT.

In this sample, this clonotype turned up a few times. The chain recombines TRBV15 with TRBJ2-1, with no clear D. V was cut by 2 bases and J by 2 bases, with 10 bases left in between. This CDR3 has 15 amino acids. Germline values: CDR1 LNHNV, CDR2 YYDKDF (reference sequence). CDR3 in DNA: TGTGCCACCAGCAGACCCCGCAGACCCTACAATGAGCAGTTCTTC. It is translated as CATSRPRRPYNEQFF.

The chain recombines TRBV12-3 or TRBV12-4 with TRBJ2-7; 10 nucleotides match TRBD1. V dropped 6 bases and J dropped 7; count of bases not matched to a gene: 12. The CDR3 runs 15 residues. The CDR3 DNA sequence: TGTGCCAGCAGCCTGAGGGACAGGGGATTGGGAGAGCAGTACTTC. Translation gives CASSLRDRGLGEQYF.

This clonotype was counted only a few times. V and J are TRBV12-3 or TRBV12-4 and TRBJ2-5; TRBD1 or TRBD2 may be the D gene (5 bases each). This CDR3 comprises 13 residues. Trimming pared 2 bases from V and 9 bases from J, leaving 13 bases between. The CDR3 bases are TGTGCCAGCAGTTTAATGACAGTGAGGGCCCAGTACTTC. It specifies CASSLMTVRAQYF.

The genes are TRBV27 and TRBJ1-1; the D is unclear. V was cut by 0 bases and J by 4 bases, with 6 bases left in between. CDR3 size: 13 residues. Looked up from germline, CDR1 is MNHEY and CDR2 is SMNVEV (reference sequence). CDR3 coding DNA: TGTGCCAGCAGTTTATCTAGTACCACTGAAGCTTTCTTT. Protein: CASSLSSTTEAFF.

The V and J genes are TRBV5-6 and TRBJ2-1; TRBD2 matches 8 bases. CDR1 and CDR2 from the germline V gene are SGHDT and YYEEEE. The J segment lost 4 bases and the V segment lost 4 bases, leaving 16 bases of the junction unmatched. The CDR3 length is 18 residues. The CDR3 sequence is CASSPTKPKRERYNEQFF. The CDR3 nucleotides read TGTGCCAGCAGCCCTACTAAACCCAAGCGGGAGCGTTACAATGAGCAGTTCTTC.

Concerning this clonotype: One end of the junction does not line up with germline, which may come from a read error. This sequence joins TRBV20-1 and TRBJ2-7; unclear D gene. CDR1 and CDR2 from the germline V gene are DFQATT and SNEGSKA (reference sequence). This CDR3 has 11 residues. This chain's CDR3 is CSATDFMSSHF. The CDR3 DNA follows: TGCAGTGCCACCGACTTTATGAGCAGTCACTTC.

The DNA for the CDR3 is TGTGCCAGCAGTTACGCAGGTCAGCCCCAGCATTTT. Translated: CASSYAGQPQHF. The chain joins TRBV28 to TRBJ1-5; no reliable D call. V was trimmed by 4 bases and J by 6 bases, leaving 7 bases between them. The germline CDR1 and CDR2 sequences are MDHEN and SYDVKM. This CDR3 has 12 residues.